The rows below give T cell receptor beta chains drawn from one sample of a study of T cells in Graves' hyperthyroidism and ophthalmopathy. TCRdb fed the multiplex PCR reads into MiXCR, producing one record per CDR3 protein. The table lists roughly 96,000 distinct CDR3 sequences, around 50% of them singletons. Material for sequencing was blood. The receptors originated from a woman in her thirties or forties with Graves' hyperthyroidism. Both conserved end residues are part of each CDR3. A D gene is named only where the DNA matches it firmly. Only part of the rows carry a size: once, few, many, or a class if the clone is expanded.

d_call: TRBD2
clone_size: .
cdr3_length: 13
j_call: TRBJ2-7
v_call: TRBV5-4
cdr3_aa: CASRLAGARKQYF
cdr3_nt: TGTGCCAGCAGACTAGCGGGAGCCAGGAAGCAGTACTTC

d_call: .
clone_size: .
cdr3_length: 11
j_call: TRBJ1-5
v_call: TRBV7-4
cdr3_aa: CATRGYQPQHF
cdr3_nt: TGTGCTACGAGGGGGTATCAGCCCCAGCATTTT

d_call: TRBD1
clone_size: many
cdr3_length: 16
j_call: TRBJ1-1
v_call: TRBV15
cdr3_aa: CATSRRQGRGNTEAFF
cdr3_nt: TGTGCCACCAGCAGGAGACAGGGAAGGGGTAACACTGAAGCTTTCTTT

d_call: .
clone_size: .
cdr3_length: 17
j_call: TRBJ2-7
v_call: TRBV7-2
cdr3_aa: CASSLRTSGWRAGEQHF
cdr3_nt: TGTGCCAGCAGCTTGAGGACCAGCGGGTGGCGCGCTGGCGAGCAGCACTTC

d_call: TRBD2
clone_size: many
cdr3_length: 15
j_call: TRBJ2-5
v_call: TRBV24-1
cdr3_aa: CATSRPSGRDETQYF
cdr3_nt: TGTGCCACCAGTCGCCCTAGCGGGAGGGATGAGACCCAGTACTTC

d_call: .
clone_size: many
cdr3_length: 15
j_call: TRBJ1-1
v_call: TRBV6-6
cdr3_aa: CASSYAGTYNTEAFF
cdr3_nt: TGTGCCAGCAGTTACGCTGGGACGTACAACACTGAAGCTTTCTTT

d_call: .
clone_size: .
cdr3_length: 13
j_call: TRBJ2-3
v_call: TRBV7-9
cdr3_aa: CASSPGRTDTQYF
cdr3_nt: TGTGCCAGCAGCCCGGGGCGGACAGATACGCAGTATTTT

d_call: .
clone_size: many
cdr3_length: 15
j_call: TRBJ2-5
v_call: TRBV5-1
cdr3_aa: CASLPGQPGFETQYF
cdr3_nt: TGCGCCAGCCTCCCCGGACAGCCGGGCTTTGAGACCCAGTACTTC

d_call: .
clone_size: .
cdr3_length: 17
j_call: TRBJ2-7
v_call: TRBV25-1
cdr3_aa: CASSYSPLQLVKGEQYF
cdr3_nt: TGTGCCAGCAGTTATTCCCCCCTCCAGCTAGTCAAAGGCGAGCAGTACTTC

d_call: .
clone_size: few
cdr3_length: 15
j_call: TRBJ1-1
v_call: TRBV20-1
cdr3_aa: CSARDLNRANTEAFF
cdr3_nt: TGCAGTGCTAGAGATCTGAACAGGGCAAACACTGAAGCTTTCTTT

d_call: TRBD2
clone_size: many
cdr3_length: 15
j_call: TRBJ2-7
v_call: TRBV6-5
cdr3_aa: CASSYSGRGSYEQYF
cdr3_nt: TGTGCCAGCAGTTACAGCGGGAGAGGCTCCTACGAGCAGTACTTC

d_call: .
clone_size: medium-sized
cdr3_length: 13
j_call: TRBJ1-2
v_call: TRBV5-8
cdr3_aa: CASSLRGNDGYTF
cdr3_nt: TGTGCCAGCAGCTTAAGGGGAAACGATGGCTACACCTTC

d_call: .
clone_size: .
cdr3_length: 14
j_call: TRBJ2-3
v_call: TRBV12-3/TRBV12-4
cdr3_aa: CASRGEGGTDTQYF
cdr3_nt: TGTGCCAGCAGAGGTGAAGGGGGCACAGATACGCAGTATTTT

d_call: TRBD1
clone_size: .
cdr3_length: 16
j_call: TRBJ2-2
v_call: TRBV19
cdr3_aa: CASSITGTDNTGELFF
cdr3_nt: TGTGCCAGTAGTATAACCGGGACAGACAACACCGGGGAGCTGTTTTTT

d_call: TRBD1
clone_size: many
cdr3_length: 12
j_call: TRBJ2-5
v_call: TRBV20-1
cdr3_aa: CSASQQGETQYF
cdr3_nt: TGCAGTGCTAGTCAACAGGGGGAGACCCAGTACTTC

d_call: .
clone_size: many
cdr3_length: 12
j_call: TRBJ1-4
v_call: TRBV7-2
cdr3_aa: CASSLLGEKLFF
cdr3_nt: TGTGCCAGCAGCTTACTCGGCGAAAAACTGTTTTTT

d_call: .
clone_size: many
cdr3_length: 15
j_call: TRBJ2-6
v_call: TRBV27
cdr3_aa: CASSSLVPGANVLTF
cdr3_nt: TGTGCCAGCAGTTCCCTTGTGCCTGGGGCCAACGTCCTGACTTTC

d_call: .
clone_size: .
cdr3_length: 13
j_call: TRBJ2-5
v_call: TRBV29-1
cdr3_aa: CSCPGWTPETQYF
cdr3_nt: TGCAGCTGCCCCGGTTGGACCCCCGAGACCCAGTACTTC

d_call: TRBD2
clone_size: .
cdr3_length: 14
j_call: TRBJ2-5
v_call: TRBV6-6
cdr3_aa: CASLPAGVRETQYF
cdr3_nt: TGTGCCAGCCTACCAGCGGGAGTCAGGGAGACCCAGTACTTC

d_call: .
clone_size: .
cdr3_length: 13
j_call: TRBJ2-5
v_call: TRBV7-2
cdr3_aa: CASSLREKETQYF
cdr3_nt: TGTGCCAGCAGCTTACGAGAGAAAGAGACCCAGTACTTC

d_call: .
clone_size: many
cdr3_length: 14
j_call: TRBJ1-1
v_call: TRBV20-1
cdr3_aa: CSASDAPVNTEAFF
cdr3_nt: TGCAGTGCTAGTGACGCTCCAGTGAACACTGAAGCTTTCTTT

d_call: .
clone_size: many
cdr3_length: 15
j_call: TRBJ1-2
v_call: TRBV15
cdr3_aa: CATSRDRRGLEGYTF
cdr3_nt: TGTGCCACCAGCAGAGATCGACGGGGGCTGGAAGGCTACACCTTC

d_call: .
clone_size: many
cdr3_length: 15
j_call: TRBJ1-5
v_call: TRBV3-2
cdr3_aa: CASSQDRYSNQPQHF
cdr3_nt: TGTGCCAGCAGCCAAGACCGGTATAGCAATCAGCCCCAGCATTTT

d_call: TRBD2
clone_size: .
cdr3_length: 19
j_call: TRBJ2-2
v_call: TRBV7-9
cdr3_aa: CASSSTEDLAGGPTGELFF
cdr3_nt: TGTGCCAGCAGCTCAACAGAAGACCTAGCGGGAGGGCCCACCGGGGAGCTGTTTTTT

d_call: .
clone_size: .
cdr3_length: 17
j_call: TRBJ1-2
v_call: TRBV5-4
cdr3_aa: CASGTDLDSEGNDGYTF
cdr3_nt: TGTGCCAGCGGCACCGACTTGGACAGCGAGGGAAACGATGGCTACACCTTC

d_call: .
clone_size: .
cdr3_length: 15
j_call: TRBJ1-5
v_call: TRBV10-3
cdr3_aa: CAVSAGTSLNQPQHF
cdr3_nt: TGTGCCGTCAGTGCAGGGACCTCCCTGAATCAGCCCCAGCATTTT

d_call: TRBD1
clone_size: .
cdr3_length: 13
j_call: TRBJ2-5
v_call: TRBV12-3/TRBV12-4
cdr3_aa: CATAGTGEETQYF
cdr3_nt: TGTGCCACTGCCGGGACAGGGGAAGAGACCCAGTACTTC

d_call: .
clone_size: .
cdr3_length: 18
j_call: TRBJ2-2
v_call: TRBV15
cdr3_aa: CATSRQGWQLINTGELFF
cdr3_nt: TGTGCCACCAGCAGGCAGGGGTGGCAGCTAATAAACACCGGGGAGCTGTTTTTT

d_call: TRBD1
clone_size: many
cdr3_length: 13
j_call: TRBJ2-7
v_call: TRBV7-9
cdr3_aa: CASSRQGENEQYF
cdr3_nt: TGTGCCAGCAGCAGACAGGGGGAAAACGAGCAGTACTTC

d_call: .
clone_size: many
cdr3_length: 14
j_call: TRBJ1-1
v_call: TRBV12-3/TRBV12-4
cdr3_aa: CASSQSRGNTEAFF
cdr3_nt: TGTGCCAGCAGTCAATCCAGGGGGAACACTGAAGCTTTCTTT

d_call: .
clone_size: many
cdr3_length: 16
j_call: TRBJ1-3
v_call: TRBV2
cdr3_aa: CASSDWKDRYGNTIYF
cdr3_nt: TGTGCCAGCAGTGATTGGAAGGACAGATATGGAAACACCATATATTTT

d_call: .
clone_size: few
cdr3_length: 17
j_call: TRBJ2-3
v_call: TRBV4-2
cdr3_aa: CASSHSGGEQGTDTQYF
cdr3_nt: TGTGCCAGCAGCCATTCTGGGGGAGAGCAGGGCACAGATACGCAGTATTTT

d_call: .
clone_size: .
cdr3_length: 12
j_call: TRBJ2-5
v_call: TRBV20-1
cdr3_aa: CSARGGKETQYF
cdr3_nt: TGCAGTGCCAGGGGAGGGAAAGAGACCCAGTACTTC

d_call: TRBD1
clone_size: .
cdr3_length: 15
j_call: TRBJ1-5
v_call: TRBV19
cdr3_aa: CASSPGTGAGQPQHF
cdr3_nt: TGTGCCAGTAGTCCCGGGACAGGGGCAGGTCAGCCCCAGCATTTT

d_call: TRBD1
clone_size: .
cdr3_length: 15
j_call: TRBJ2-7
v_call: TRBV12-3/TRBV12-4
cdr3_aa: CASSWGTGDPYEQYF
cdr3_nt: TGTGCCAGCAGTTGGGGGACAGGGGACCCCTACGAGCAGTACTTC

d_call: .
clone_size: many
cdr3_length: 16
j_call: TRBJ1-5
v_call: TRBV15
cdr3_aa: CATSRDRGRSNQPQHF
cdr3_nt: TGTGCCACCAGCAGAGATCGAGGACGTTCTAATCAGCCCCAGCATTTT

d_call: .
clone_size: .
cdr3_length: 15
j_call: TRBJ2-7
v_call: TRBV15
cdr3_aa: CATSSSTGPPNEQYF
cdr3_nt: TGTGCCACCAGCAGTTCCACCGGGCCTCCAAACGAGCAGTACTTC

d_call: .
clone_size: .
cdr3_length: 14
j_call: TRBJ1-2
v_call: TRBV7-9
cdr3_aa: CASSLQNGVSGNTF
cdr3_nt: TGTGCCAGCAGCCTACAGAACGGGGTCTCTGGAAACACCTTC

d_call: TRBD1
clone_size: many
cdr3_length: 14
j_call: TRBJ1-3
v_call: TRBV20-1
cdr3_aa: CSALGQGRGNTIYF
cdr3_nt: TGCAGTGCTCTAGGACAGGGAAGGGGAAACACCATATATTTT

d_call: TRBD2
clone_size: .
cdr3_length: 15
j_call: TRBJ2-7
v_call: TRBV11-2
cdr3_aa: CASSDGLAGARKQYF
cdr3_nt: TGTGCCAGCAGCGATGGACTAGCGGGAGCCAGGAAGCAGTACTTC

d_call: .
clone_size: .
cdr3_length: 14
j_call: TRBJ1-5
v_call: TRBV9
cdr3_aa: CASRGEGGVQPQHF
cdr3_nt: TGTGCCAGCAGAGGTGAAGGGGGGGTGCAGCCCCAGCATTTT

d_call: TRBD1
clone_size: .
cdr3_length: 19
j_call: TRBJ2-7
v_call: TRBV11-1
cdr3_aa: CASSLEPSGTGNGDYEQYF
cdr3_nt: TGTGCCAGCAGCTTGGAGCCTTCCGGGACAGGGAACGGGGACTACGAGCAGTACTTC

d_call: .
clone_size: .
cdr3_length: 12
j_call: TRBJ1-2
v_call: TRBV2
cdr3_aa: CASSGGDSGNTF
cdr3_nt: TGTGCCAGCAGTGGGGGGGACTCTGGAAACACCTTC

d_call: TRBD1
clone_size: .
cdr3_length: 18
j_call: TRBJ1-1
v_call: TRBV7-2
cdr3_aa: CASSLGRGTGPMNTEAFF
cdr3_nt: TGTGCCAGCAGCTTAGGACGGGGGACAGGGCCCATGAACACTGAAGCTTTCTTT

d_call: .
clone_size: .
cdr3_length: 15
j_call: TRBJ2-2
v_call: TRBV6-2/TRBV6-3
cdr3_aa: CASRNTQGYTGELFF
cdr3_nt: TGTGCCAGCAGGAATACCCAGGGGTACACCGGGGAGCTGTTTTTT

d_call: .
clone_size: .
cdr3_length: 13
j_call: TRBJ1-1
v_call: TRBV20-1
cdr3_aa: CSASTGRDTEAFF
cdr3_nt: TGCAGTGCTAGCACAGGGCGGGACACTGAAGCTTTCTTT

d_call: TRBD1
clone_size: .
cdr3_length: 15
j_call: TRBJ1-6
v_call: TRBV7-9
cdr3_aa: CAWVSGQGIDSPLHF
cdr3_nt: TGTGCCTGGGTGAGTGGACAGGGCATCGATTCACCCCTCCACTTT

d_call: .
clone_size: .
cdr3_length: 13
j_call: TRBJ2-7
v_call: TRBV6-5
cdr3_aa: CAGSWGGMGEQYF
cdr3_nt: TGTGCCGGCAGTTGGGGCGGGATGGGTGAGCAGTACTTC

d_call: TRBD2
clone_size: .
cdr3_length: 14
j_call: TRBJ2-5
v_call: TRBV4-1
cdr3_aa: CASSQWASGGTQYF
cdr3_nt: TGCGCCAGCAGCCAGTGGGCCAGCGGGGGGACCCAGTACTTC

d_call: .
clone_size: many
cdr3_length: 15
j_call: TRBJ2-5
v_call: TRBV6-6
cdr3_aa: CASSYNGGSQETQYF
cdr3_nt: TGTGCCAGCAGCTATAATGGAGGGAGCCAAGAGACCCAGTACTTC

d_call: .
clone_size: many
cdr3_length: 14
j_call: TRBJ1-5
v_call: TRBV6-6
cdr3_aa: CASNPGRPNQPQHF
cdr3_nt: TGTGCCAGCAACCCAGGGCGACCCAATCAGCCCCAGCATTTT

d_call: .
clone_size: .
cdr3_length: 14
j_call: TRBJ2-7
v_call: TRBV15
cdr3_aa: CATSSGGITSEQYF
cdr3_nt: TGTGCCACCAGCAGTGGGGGAATTACCAGCGAGCAGTACTTC

d_call: .
clone_size: .
cdr3_length: 14
j_call: TRBJ2-7
v_call: TRBV20-1
cdr3_aa: CSARVPGTPYEQYF
cdr3_nt: TGCAGTGCTAGAGTCCCCGGGACTCCCTACGAGCAGTACTTC

d_call: TRBD1
clone_size: few
cdr3_length: 14
j_call: TRBJ1-2
v_call: TRBV7-9
cdr3_aa: CASSPGTATYGYTF
cdr3_nt: TGTGCCAGCAGCCCCGGGACAGCGACCTATGGCTACACCTTC

d_call: TRBD1
clone_size: .
cdr3_length: 17
j_call: TRBJ1-1
v_call: TRBV6-1
cdr3_aa: CASSVGTGGYVNTEAFF
cdr3_nt: TGTGCCAGCAGTGTCGGGACAGGGGGTTACGTGAACACTGAAGCTTTCTTT

d_call: TRBD1
clone_size: many
cdr3_length: 14
j_call: TRBJ2-7
v_call: TRBV6-6
cdr3_aa: CASSRKGQGNEQYF
cdr3_nt: TGTGCCAGCAGCCGAAAAGGACAGGGAAACGAGCAGTACTTC

d_call: .
clone_size: .
cdr3_length: 14
j_call: TRBJ1-2
v_call: TRBV6-1
cdr3_aa: CAISGAGASYGYTF
cdr3_nt: TGTGCCATCAGTGGAGCGGGGGCTAGCTATGGCTACACCTTC

d_call: .
clone_size: many
cdr3_length: 11
j_call: TRBJ2-7
v_call: TRBV27
cdr3_aa: CASSDVDEQYF
cdr3_nt: TGTGCCAGCAGTGACGTTGACGAGCAGTACTTC

d_call: .
clone_size: .
cdr3_length: 13
j_call: TRBJ1-1
v_call: TRBV7-3
cdr3_aa: CASRLNKNTEAFF
cdr3_nt: TGTGCCAGCAGGTTAAATAAGAACACTGAAGCTTTCTTT